This TCR beta chain emerged from a study of blood T cell repertoires in COVID-19. The CDR3 runs 15 residues. With 0 bases removed from V and 4 bases from J, the gap between germline ends came to 12 bases. Germline CDR1 and CDR2: MNHEY and SVGAGI. Sequencing used immunoSEQ multiplex PCR; TCRdb keeps in-frame clones, though not all of them. The sample includes a few hundred thousand clones, 85% of them seen just once. This clone was picked up one time. The origin of this receptor is a woman aged 18-29 years with acute or convalescent COVID-19. Sequencing input: peripheral blood. The rearrangement joins TRBV6-5 to TRBJ1-2; D is perhaps TRBD1 (5 bases). The DNA of the CDR3 is TGTGCCAGCAGTTACTCGGGACTCCAGCGCTATGGCTACACCTTC. The encoded protein is CASSYSGLQRYGYTF.